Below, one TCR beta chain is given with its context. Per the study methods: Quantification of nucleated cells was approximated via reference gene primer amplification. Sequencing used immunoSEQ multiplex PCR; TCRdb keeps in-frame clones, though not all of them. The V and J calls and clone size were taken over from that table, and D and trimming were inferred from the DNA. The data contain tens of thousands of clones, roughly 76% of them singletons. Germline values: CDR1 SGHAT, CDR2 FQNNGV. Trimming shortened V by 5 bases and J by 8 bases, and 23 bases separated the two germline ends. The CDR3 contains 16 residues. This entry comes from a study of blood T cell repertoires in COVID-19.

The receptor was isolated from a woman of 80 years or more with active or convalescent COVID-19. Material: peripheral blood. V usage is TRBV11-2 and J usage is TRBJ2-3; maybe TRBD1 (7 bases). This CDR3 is CASSPRPGQFGGTQYF. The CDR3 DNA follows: TGTGCCAGCAGCCCACGACCGGGACAGTTCGGGGGTACGCAGTATTTT. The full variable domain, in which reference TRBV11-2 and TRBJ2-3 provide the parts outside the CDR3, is EAGVAQSPRYKIIEKRQSVAFWCNPISGHATLYWYQQILGQGPKLLIQFQNNGVVDDSQLPKDRFSAERLKGVDSTLKIQPAKLEDSAVYLCASSPRPGQFGGTQYFGPGTRLTVL.